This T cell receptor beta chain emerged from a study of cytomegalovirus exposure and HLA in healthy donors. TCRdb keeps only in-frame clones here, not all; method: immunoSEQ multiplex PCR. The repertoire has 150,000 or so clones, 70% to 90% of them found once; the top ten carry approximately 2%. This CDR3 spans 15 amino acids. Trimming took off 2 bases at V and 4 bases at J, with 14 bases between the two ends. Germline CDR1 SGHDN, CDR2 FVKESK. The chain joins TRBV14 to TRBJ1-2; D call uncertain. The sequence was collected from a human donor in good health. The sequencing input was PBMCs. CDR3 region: CASSQIPEPIYGYTF. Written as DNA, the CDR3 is TGTGCCAGCAGCCAAATTCCTGAGCCGATCTATGGCTACACCTTC.